This T cell receptor beta chain emerged from a study of T cell repertoires in cytomegalovirus infection. As for the study in general: Peptides in the study included HLA-C-restricted and HLA-B-restricted CMV epitopes. Evidence of both CMV infection and a matching HLA type came from public TCR beta signatures.

CDR3 length: 14 amino acids. Trimming cost V 4 bases and J 4 bases, with 13 bases left between them. Germline V lookup: CDR1 SEHNR, CDR2 FQNEAQ (reference sequence). TCRdb re-analysed the reads in MiXCR, keeping a single row per CDR3 protein. The table shows nearly 700,000 distinct CDR3 sequences, with roughly a third occurring only once. Study conclusions and caveats: Identification of carriers of CMV plus the relevant HLA was achieved through cumulative public TCR beta family frequency. Ex vivo responses were dominated by HLA-C-restricted CMV-specific TCR beta clonotypes.

This clonotype has just a few counts. What it binds is unknown. Specimen: cultured PBMCs, collected from culture after CMV antigen stimulation. The chain joins TRBV7-9 to TRBJ1-1; D remains ambiguous. The TCR comes from a human donor in good health (CMV status not recorded). Some clones in this sample may be carry-over from other donors' samples. This CDR3 reads CASSSDRMGTEAFF. CDR3 DNA sequence: TGTGCCAGCAGCTCCGACCGCATGGGCACTGAAGCTTTCTTT.